The 13 T cell receptor beta chains below come from one sample, sequenced in a study of Ad26.COV2.S vaccination and SARS-CoV-2 variants. Some clones are missing from TCRdb's copy, which holds only in-frame ones; the method was immunoSEQ multiplex PCR. Here the sample spans about 280,000 clones, about 87% being singletons. The treatment was: 15 to 20 received Ad26.COV2.S at low or high dose, single or two shots; several received placebo; per-sample allocation not given. Sampling was done on day 63 after the first vaccine or placebo injection. The sequenced sample was peripheral blood, obtained in a trial of Ad26.COV2.S vaccine versus placebo. These receptors all come from a person aged 18-60 years who received the Ad26.COV2.S COVID-19 vaccine or a placebo.

V gene TRBV27 combines with J gene TRBJ2-2, with 9 bases matching TRBD2. The CDR3 has 16 residues. The ends lost 6 bases at V and 6 bases at J; junction bases unmatched: 11. The germline V gene has CDR1 MNHEY and CDR2 SMNVEV (reference sequence). For the CDR3, the DNA is TGTGCCAGCAGCTCCTACAGCCTAGCGGGATCCGGGGAGCTGTTTTTT. Its translation: CASSSYSLAGSGELFF.

This clone showed up just a few times. The chain employs TRBV3-1 (or the pseudogene TRBV3-2) and TRBJ2-7; possible D gene TRBD2, 5 bases. V lost 6 bases and J 2 bases, leaving 17 bases between the germline ends. This CDR3 comprises 15 residues. Germline CDR1 LGHDT, CDR2 YNNKEL (reference sequence). The CDR3 sequence is CASSRGPSEAYEQYF. CDR3 sequence (DNA): TGTGCCAGCAGTCGCGGGCCTTCAGAGGCCTACGAGCAGTACTTC.

The V call is TRBV28, the J call TRBJ2-5, with 10 positions matching TRBD1. Trimming took 5 bases from V and 6 from J; bases not matched to a gene: 6. The germline V gene encodes CDR1 MDHEN and CDR2 SYDVKM. The CDR3 is 14 residues long. The CDR3 DNA reads as TGTGCCAGCAGTATGACAGGGGGCTCGAAGACCCAGTACTTC. Protein: CASSMTGGSKTQYF.

V and J are TRBV28 and TRBJ1-5; D unclear. The germline CDR1 and CDR2 sequences are MDHEN and SYDVKM. V was trimmed by 6 bases and J by 2 bases, leaving 14 bases between them. This CDR3 spans 15 amino acids. The CDR3 bases are TGTGCCAGCAGCTCTCGTGGGCTCGGCAATCAGCCCCAGCATTTT. It encodes CASSSRGLGNQPQHF.

This rearrangement joins TRBV19 to TRBJ2-2, with D possibly called TRBD1 or TRBD2 (5 bases each). V gave up 5 bases and J gave up 0 bases, with 13 bases separating them. There are 16 residues in the CDR3. Germline V gene lookup returns CDR1 LNHDA and CDR2 SQIVND (reference sequence). CDR3: CASSLPGPSNTGELFF. CDR3 nucleotide sequence: TGTGCCAGTAGTCTCCCGGGACCGTCGAACACCGGGGAGCTGTTTTTT. Combining the CDR3 with reference TRBV19 and TRBJ2-2 gives the whole variable domain DGGITQSPKYLFRKEGQNVTLSCEQNLNHDAMYWYRQDPGQGLRLIYYSQIVNDFQKGDIAEGYSVSREKKESFPLTVTSAQKNPTAFYLCASSLPGPSNTGELFFGEGSRLTVL.

This sequence joins TRBV5-6 and TRBJ1-6; 7 bases fit TRBD1. Germline CDR1 is SGHDT and CDR2 is YYEEEE. V shed 4 bases and J 9 bases; nucleotides not matched to a gene: 16. The CDR3 loop spans 17 amino acids. The DNA for the CDR3 is TGTGCCAGCAGCCTCATACCTATTGACAGGGTTCCTTCACCCCTCCACTTT. As protein: CASSLIPIDRVPSPLHF.

This sequence joins TRBV19 and TRBJ2-5; 7 bases map to TRBD1. Looked up from germline, CDR1 is LNHDA and CDR2 is SQIVND (reference sequence). V gave up 6 bases and J gave up 2 bases; unmatched junction bases: 0. The CDR3 is 12 residues long. The CDR3 DNA is TGTGCCAGTAGACAGGGGCAAGAGACCCAGTACTTC. This translates into CASRQGQETQYF.

This chain uses TRBV7-6 with TRBJ2-1; 7 bases line up with TRBD1. Germline V CDR1 and CDR2: SGHVS, FNYEAQ. The junction had 9 bases not matched to a gene; V was cut back by 4 bases and J by 6 bases. This CDR3 spans 15 amino acids. CDR3 residues: CASSSIDRAGNEQFF. CDR3 coding DNA: TGTGCCAGCAGCTCCATCGACAGGGCCGGCAATGAGCAGTTCTTC.

This chain joins TRBV6-1 and TRBJ2-3; D is perhaps TRBD1 (5 bases). V was shortened by 0 bases and J by 4 bases, with 8 bases between the two germline ends. The CDR3 spans 14 residues. Germline CDR1 reads MNHNS; CDR2 reads SASEGT. CDR3 coding DNA: TGTGCCAGCAGTGAAGCGTTGGGGCCAGATACGCAGTATTTT. As protein: CASSEALGPDTQYF.

The chain has TRBV28 and TRBJ2-5; D uncertain. The CDR3 spans 15 residues. The germline V gene has CDR1 MDHEN and CDR2 SYDVKM. The V and J ends lost 5 bases and 5 bases respectively, with 18 bases between them. CDR3 DNA sequence: TGTGCCAGCAGTCCCCCCCTCAGAGGATGGGAGACCCAGTACTTC. This sequence encodes CASSPPLRGWETQYF.

The chain carries TRBV18 and TRBJ2-4; TRBD1 or TRBD2 may be the D gene (5 bases each). CDR1 and CDR2 from the germline V gene are KGHSH and LQKENI. CDR3 length: 15 residues. Trimming removed 1 base at V and 6 bases at J, with 13 bases between. Written as DNA, the CDR3 is TGTGCCAGCTCACCACTATCCGGGGCTGCAAACATTCAGTACTTC. This encodes CASSPLSGAANIQYF. The variable domain in full, with the rest retrieved from reference TRBV18 and TRBJ2-4, is NAGVMQNPRHLVRRRGQEARLRCSPMKGHSHVYWYRQLPEEGLKFMVYLQKENIIDESGMPKERFSAEFPKEGPSILRIQQVVRGDSAAYFCASSPLSGAANIQYFGAGTRLSVL.

The chain uses TRBV29-1 and TRBJ2-1; D remains unclear. V was pared by 1 base and J by 9 bases, with 13 bases between. This CDR3 region has 13 residues. The germline CDR1 and CDR2 sequences are SQVTM and ANQGSEA. DNA of the CDR3: TGCAGCGTTGAAGTTCGGGCGCGTGGTGAGCAGTTCTTC. Its protein is CSVEVRARGEQFF.

The V gene is TRBV27, the J gene TRBJ2-7; 12 bases fit TRBD1. CDR3 length: 17 amino acids. Looked up from germline, CDR1 is MNHEY and CDR2 is SMNVEV (reference sequence). The trim removed 1 base at V and 2 bases at J, leaving 6 bases unmatched. The DNA of the CDR3 is TGTGCCAGCAGTTTATTTTTTGGGACAGGGGGCCCCTACGAGCAGTACTTC. This sequence encodes CASSLFFGTGGPYEQYF.